This T cell receptor (beta chain) was identified during a study of T cells in localized non-small cell lung cancer. Overall study findings and caveats: Greater T cell density in blood accompanied longer overall survival. In adjacent lung, a median around 57 of the top 100 tumor clones were found. Uninvolved adjacent lung, not tumor, had the highest T cell clonality.

Produced via immunoSEQ multiplex PCR; TCRdb's table is partial and in-frame only. Of roughly 21,000 clones in the sample, around 90% were seen once. This clone came up once. The antigen remains undetermined. The sequence was collected from a male donor older than 55 with stage II lung adenocarcinoma. The specimen was peripheral blood mononuclear cells, collected before any cancer treatment.

The CDR3 DNA reads as TGCGCCAGCAGCCAAGATTTTTCAAGGGGCTATGGCTACACCTTC. It encodes CASSQDFSRGYGYTF. The chain couples TRBV4-1 to TRBJ1-2, with D possibly being TRBD1 (5 bases). There are 15 residues in the CDR3. V shed 0 bases and J shed 4 bases, with 12 bases lying between them. Germline V gene sequence: CDR1 MGHRA, CDR2 YSYEKL.